This T cell receptor beta chain was recorded in a study of T-cell memory formation after mild COVID-19 (dated by TCRdb to the early 2020s). For the study in its entirety: TCR sequence clusters from the two donors were largely donor specific. Two young, previously healthy adult volunteers, one female and one male, were included in the cohort. In a couple of donors, T-cell clones that expanded and contracted after mild COVID-19 were tracked by sequencing TCRalpha and TCRbeta repertoires over time. The study at large found these results: The study included only a couple of mild cases, and larger cohorts that include severe cases with pre-infection samples were judged to be necessary. The detection of some responding clones in pre-infection memory suggests that pre-existing cross-reactive memory T cells joined the SARS-CoV-2 response. Contracting CD4+ clones turned up mainly in the CM and EM memory subsets, whereas EMRA was where CD8+ clones were enriched. The second-wave clones that peaked on day 37 were not confirmed to be SARS-CoV-2 specific. Clones contracting from day 15 to 85 had balanced CD4/CD8 phenotypes, while a second wave expanding from day 15 to 37 was biased towards CD4+.

Per the germline V gene, SGHTA is the CDR1 and FQGNSA is the CDR2. The CDR3 holds 14 amino acids from the cysteine to the phenylalanine. Only the CDR3 DNA is retained, 42 bases long and in frame from the first base. V and J are trimmed by 8 bases and 3 bases, and the gene matches miss 5 bases of the junction. This clonotype showed up many times. Its antigen has not been determined. Base quality data are lacking; no much larger clone is found one base away. Sequencing used an Illumina NovaSeq 6000. cDNA libraries for TCRalpha and TCRbeta were prepared by 5'RACE using constant-segment primers, with sample barcodes and unique molecular identifiers added. Trizol reagent was used to extract RNA from every sample. Library amplification was performed in two PCR steps, and a second sample barcode and Illumina TruSeq adapters were introduced in the second step. The libraries were sequenced on an Illumina NovaSeq using 2 x 150 bp paired-end reads. As for the authors' bioinformatics: Reads were demultiplexed and collapsed into UMI-guided consensus sequences with migec v1.2.7. With mixcr v2.1.11, UMI consensuses were aligned to TRA and TRB V and J templates and assembled into clonotypes. Expanded or contracted clonotypes were those called significant by both edgeR and NoisET, with noise models trained on biological replicates. For edgeR calls, the thresholds were a false discovery rate-adjusted p below 0.01 and a log2 fold-change of 1. As an exploratory analysis of dynamics, max-normalized trajectories of the 1000 most abundant clonotypes were examined by PCA with hierarchical clustering. Separately sequenced CD4+ and CD8+ repertoires were used to assign a CD4 or CD8 phenotype to each responding clone. TCRdb reprocessed the public reads (quality trimming at Q25 with fastp, clone calling with MiXCR) and kept in-frame beta chains. Rows with a matching CDR3 protein are joined into one entry that keeps the most common DNA and genes. These V and J calls derive from TCRdb rather than the authors' analysis. This sample gives nearly 200,000 distinct CDR3 sequences in total; 18% of them show up just once. The top ten clonotypes cover 2.4% of the sample.

PBMCs were isolated by Ficoll-Paque density gradient centrifugation. The sequence was obtained from an adult woman who had mild COVID-19 (a few samples of this study predate the infection). The sample titles of this study are shuffled in the database, so cell type and time point are left out; the donor was told from shared clones. The specimen was PBMCs or a T cell subset sorted from them (not recorded which). In this chain, TRBV7-2 is recombined with TRBJ2-2; 8 nucleotides in the junction match TRBD2. The CDR3 region: CASQREFDTGELFF. The sequenced DNA is TGTGCCAGCCAGCGGGAGTTCGACACCGGGGAGCTGTTTTTT.